This entry lists 8 T cell receptor beta chains sequenced from one sample in a study of blood T cells in healthy people across ages. Primed by a sample-barcoded 5' primer and a J-beta primer mix, a second PCR proceeded for about 6 to 11 cycles. TCRdb ran MiXCR on the 5' RACE reads and lists one entry per CDR3 protein. The table records some 1.7 million distinct CDR3 sequences, 25% to 30% of them present only once. The sequencing input was blood. Receptors originate from a woman aged 25 to 39 in good health.

This rearrangement joins TRBV5-4 to TRBJ1-3; D might be TRBD1 (5 bases). V lost 2 bases, J lost 4 bases, and 16 bases lay in between. Germline-derived CDR1 and CDR2 are SGHNT and YYREEE (reference sequence). This CDR3 is 16 amino acids long. CDR3 in amino acids: CASSLVTGTGGNTIYF. The DNA of the CDR3 is TGTGCCAGCAGCTTAGTCACCGGGACGGGAGGAAACACCATATATTTT. The full variable domain, with the rest looked up from reference TRBV5-4 and TRBJ1-3, is ETGVTQSPTHLIKTRGQQVTLRCSSQSGHNTVSWYQQALGQGPQFIFQYYREEENGRGNFPPRFSGLQFPNYSSELNVNALELDDSALYLCASSLVTGTGGNTIYFGEGSWLTVV.

The V and J genes are TRBV3-1 and TRBJ2-5; D may be TRBD1 (5 bases). The CDR3 sequence is 16 residues long. The V end was cut by 5 bases, the J end by 4 bases, with 20 bases between. In germline, CDR1 is LGHDT, CDR2 YNNKEL (reference sequence). The CDR3 DNA reads TGTGCCAGCAGCTTCGGTTGGGGCAGGAAGGGAGAGACCCAGTACTTC. Its translation: CASSFGWGRKGETQYF.

This clonotype was recorded many times. V is TRBV7-3 and J is TRBJ2-6; D is unclear. Germline lookup yields CDR1 SGHTA and CDR2 FQGTGA. The CDR3 length is 15 residues. Trimming pared 5 bases from V and 0 bases from J, leaving 8 bases between. The CDR3 loop is CASSPSGSGANVLTF. CDR3 DNA: TGTGCCAGCAGCCCTTCGGGCTCTGGGGCCAACGTCCTGACTTTC.

This chain uses TRBV28 with TRBJ1-5, with TRBD1 matching over 7 bases. The V segment lost 6 bases and the J segment 4 bases; nucleotides outside the gene matches: 9. The CDR3 sequence is 15 residues long. CDR1 and CDR2 from the germline V gene are MDHEN and SYDVKM. In DNA, the CDR3 is TGTGCCAGCAGACCGACAGGGAGCCCTAATCAGCCCCAGCATTTT. Its translation is CASRPTGSPNQPQHF.

Many counts were recorded for this clonotype. This chain links TRBV27 with TRBJ2-7; unclear D gene. CDR3 length equals 14 residues. V was clipped by 4 bases and J by 5 bases, with 15 bases between them. Germline V lookup: CDR1 MNHEY, CDR2 SMNVEV (reference sequence). CDR3 coding DNA: TGTGCCAGCAGTTCCCGGCTCCTGTACCACGAGCAGTACTTC. Translation: CASSSRLLYHEQYF.

As regards this clonotype: This may arise from a read error, as a much more abundant clone is one base away. The chain links TRBV12-3 or TRBV12-4 to TRBJ2-3, with D uncertain. The length of the CDR3 is 11 residues. Trimming took 2 bases from V and 6 from J, leaving 3 bases between them. In DNA, the CDR3 is TGTGCCAGCAGTTTATGTGATACGCAGTATTTT. Protein: CASSLCDTQYF.

Worth noting for this clonotype: Since the CDR3 does not end with the conserved phenylalanine or tryptophan, this likely comes from a read error. This chain joins TRBV18 and TRBJ2-3; possible D gene TRBD2, 6 bases. Germline CDR1 is KGHSH and CDR2 is LQKENI. CDR3 size: 14 residues. V was shortened by 2 bases and J by 6 bases, with 12 bases between the two germline ends. The DNA for the CDR3 is TGTGCCAGCTCACCATCCGGGAGAGCGGATACGCAGTATTGT. Translated, it gives CASSPSGRADTQYC.

This chain links TRBV5-1 with TRBJ2-2; no firm D call. CDR1 is SGHRS and CDR2 is YFSETQ in the germline V gene. There are 16 residues in the CDR3. Trimming stripped 0 bases from V and 2 bases from J, with 11 bases between. CDR3 bases: TGCGCCAGCAGCTTGGACGCAGGTGCTAACACCGGGGAGCTGTTTTTT. It specifies CASSLDAGANTGELFF.